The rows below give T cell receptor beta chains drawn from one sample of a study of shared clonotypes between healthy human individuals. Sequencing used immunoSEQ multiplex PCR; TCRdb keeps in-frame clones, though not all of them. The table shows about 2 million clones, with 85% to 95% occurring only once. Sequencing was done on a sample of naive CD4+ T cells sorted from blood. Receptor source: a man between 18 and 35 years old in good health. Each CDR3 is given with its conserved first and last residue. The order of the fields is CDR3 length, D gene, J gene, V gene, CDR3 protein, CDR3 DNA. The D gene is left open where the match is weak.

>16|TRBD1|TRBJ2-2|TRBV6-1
CASSEGGGWFTGELFF
TGTGCCAGCAGTGAAGGAGGGGGCTGGTTCACCGGGGAGCTGTTTTTT
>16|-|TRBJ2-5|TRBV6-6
CASSYGTDSPRETQYF
TGTGCCAGCAGTTACGGGACTGACTCCCCACGAGAGACCCAGTACTTC
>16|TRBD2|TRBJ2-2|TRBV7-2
CASSLDPSGSHGELFF
TGTGCCAGCAGCTTAGACCCTAGCGGGAGCCACGGGGAGCTGTTTTTT
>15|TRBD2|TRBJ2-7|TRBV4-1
CASSQVTSGRYEQYF
TGCGCCAGCAGCCAAGTGACTAGCGGTCGCTACGAGCAGTACTTC
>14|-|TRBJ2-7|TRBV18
CASSPRGHVEEQYF
TGTGCCAGCTCACCAAGGGGACACGTCGAAGAGCAGTACTTC
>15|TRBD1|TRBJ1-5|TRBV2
CASTPGGEVGQPQHF
TGTGCCAGCACCCCAGGGGGGGAAGTAGGGCAGCCCCAGCATTTT
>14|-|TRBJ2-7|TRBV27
CASSRAGLMNEQYF
TGTGCCAGCAGTAGGGCGGGACTCATGAACGAGCAGTACTTC
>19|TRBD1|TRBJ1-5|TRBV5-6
CASSLLSGQVTVSNQPQHF
TGTGCCAGCAGCTTGCTTTCGGGACAGGTAACTGTTAGCAATCAGCCCCAGCATTTT
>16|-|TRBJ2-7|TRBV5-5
CASSLPGTVSSYEQYF
TGTGCCAGCAGCTTGCCCGGGACGGTAAGCTCCTACGAGCAGTACTTC
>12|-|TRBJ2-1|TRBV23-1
CASSPPLGEKFF
TGCGCCAGCAGTCCCCCGCTAGGCGAAAAGTTCTTC